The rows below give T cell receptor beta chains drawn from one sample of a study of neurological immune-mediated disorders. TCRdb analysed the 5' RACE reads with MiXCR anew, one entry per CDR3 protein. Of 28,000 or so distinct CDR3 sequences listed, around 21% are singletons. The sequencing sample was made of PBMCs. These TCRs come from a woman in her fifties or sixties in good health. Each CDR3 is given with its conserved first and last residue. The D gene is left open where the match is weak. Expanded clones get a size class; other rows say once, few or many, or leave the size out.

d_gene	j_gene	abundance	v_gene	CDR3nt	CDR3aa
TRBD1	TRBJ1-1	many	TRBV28	TGTGCCAGCAGTCCCTACAGGGGGCTTGACACTGAAGCTTTCTTT	CASSPYRGLDTEAFF
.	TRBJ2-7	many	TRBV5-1	TGCGCCAGCAGCTTGGAGCCCCAGGTCGAGCAGTACTTC	CASSLEPQVEQYF
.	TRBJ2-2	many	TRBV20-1	TGCAGTGCTAGGACAGACACCGGGGAGCTGTTTTTT	CSARTDTGELFF
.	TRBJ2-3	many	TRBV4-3	TGCGCCAGCAGCCCCGTCCGGGCGGAGGTGGCGGTGGCGGATACGCAGTATTTT	CASSPVRAEVAVADTQYF
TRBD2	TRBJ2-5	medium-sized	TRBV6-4	TGTGCCAGCAGTGAGCGGGAGCAAGAGACCCAGTACTTC	CASSEREQETQYF
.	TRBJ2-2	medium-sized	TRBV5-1	TGCGCCAGCAGCTTGAATGCTGCGAACACCGGGGAGCTGTTTTTT	CASSLNAANTGELFF
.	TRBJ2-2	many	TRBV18	TGTGCCAGCTCACCACCGACAGCACCCGGGGAGCTGTTTTTT	CASSPPTAPGELFF
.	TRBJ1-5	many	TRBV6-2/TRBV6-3	TGTGCCAGCAGTTACGAAATGAGACAGCCCCAGCATTTT	CASSYEMRQPQHF
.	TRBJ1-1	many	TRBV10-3	TGTGCCATCAGAACTCTGGGAAAAGAAGCTTTCTTT	CAIRTLGKEAFF
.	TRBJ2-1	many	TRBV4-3	TGCGCCAGCAGCCAAGGGTACATCACCTACAATGAGCAGTTCTTC	CASSQGYITYNEQFF
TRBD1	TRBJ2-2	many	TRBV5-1	TGCGCCAGCAGTCGGACAGGAGCCACCGGGGAGCTGTTTTTT	CASSRTGATGELFF
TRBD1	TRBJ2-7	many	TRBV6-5	TGTGCCAGCAGTTCGAGGGGACAGGGGTTGTACGAGCAGTACTTC	CASSSRGQGLYEQYF
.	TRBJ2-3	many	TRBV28	TGTGCCAGCAGTTCCCCTTCTAGATCCGATACGCAGTATTTT	CASSSPSRSDTQYF
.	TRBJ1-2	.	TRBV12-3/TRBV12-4	TGTGCCAGCAGGGACCCTCTTAACTATGGCTACACCTTC	CASRDPLNYGYTF
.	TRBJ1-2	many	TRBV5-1	TGCGCCAGCAGCTTGATGAGGGGCGTTAACTATGGCTACACCTTC	CASSLMRGVNYGYTF
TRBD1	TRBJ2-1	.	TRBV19	TGTGCCAGTAGTATTGACAGGGCCAATGAGCAGTTCTTC	CASSIDRANEQFF
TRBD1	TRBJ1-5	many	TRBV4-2	TGTGCCAGCAGCCAAGATGCGACAGGGCTTTTCGATCAGCCCCAGCATTTT	CASSQDATGLFDQPQHF
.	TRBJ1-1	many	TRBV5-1	TGCGCCAGCAGCTTCGGGACGGGGAACACTGAAGCTTTCTTT	CASSFGTGNTEAFF
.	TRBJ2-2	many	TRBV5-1	TGCGCCAGCACTTCAGGCGGCTCGAACACCGGGGAGCTGTTTTTT	CASTSGGSNTGELFF
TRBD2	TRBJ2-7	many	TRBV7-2	TGTGCCAGCAGCCTAATCCCCTCGCGGCGGGAGGCCGGGTACGAGCAGTACTTC	CASSLIPSRREAGYEQYF
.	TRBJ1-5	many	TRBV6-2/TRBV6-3	TGTGCCAGCAGTTACTGGGGTCCGGGTCGAAGCAATCAGCCCCAGCATTTT	CASSYWGPGRSNQPQHF
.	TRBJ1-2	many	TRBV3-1	TGTGCCAGCAGCTCCACAGGGAATGGCTACACCTTC	CASSSTGNGYTF